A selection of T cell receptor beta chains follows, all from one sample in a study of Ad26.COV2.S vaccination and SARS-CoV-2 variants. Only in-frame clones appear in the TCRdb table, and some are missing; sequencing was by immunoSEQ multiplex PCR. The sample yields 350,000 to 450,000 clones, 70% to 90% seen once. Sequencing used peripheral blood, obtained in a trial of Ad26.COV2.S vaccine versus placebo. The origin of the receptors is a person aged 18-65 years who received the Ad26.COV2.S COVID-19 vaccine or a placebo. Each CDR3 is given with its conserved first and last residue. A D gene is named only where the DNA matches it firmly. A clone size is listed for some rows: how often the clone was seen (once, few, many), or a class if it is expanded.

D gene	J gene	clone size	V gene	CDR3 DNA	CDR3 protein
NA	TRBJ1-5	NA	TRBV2	TGTGCCAGCAGAGGGGGGAGTAGCAATCAGCCCCAGCATTTT	CASRGGSSNQPQHF
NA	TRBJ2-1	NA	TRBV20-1	TGCAGTGCTAGTGCTCTATCCAACTACAATGAGCAGTTCTTC	CSASALSNYNEQFF
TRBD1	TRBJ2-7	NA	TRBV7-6	TGTGCCAGCAGCTTGGGGACAGGGCTTGTCTACGAGCAGTACTTC	CASSLGTGLVYEQYF
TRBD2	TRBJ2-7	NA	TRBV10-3	TGTGCCATCACCGGGACTAGCTCGCCCTACGAGCAGTACTTC	CAITGTSSPYEQYF
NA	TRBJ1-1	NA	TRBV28	TGTGCCAGCAGTTTAAACCCTTTACTCACTGAAGCTTTCTTT	CASSLNPLLTEAFF
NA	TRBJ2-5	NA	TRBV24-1	TGTGCCACCAGTGATTTGCGGGGTGGGGAGACCCAGTACTTC	CATSDLRGGETQYF
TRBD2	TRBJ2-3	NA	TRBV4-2	TGTGCCAGCAGCCTAACCTTGACTAGCGCCACAGATACGCAGTATTTT	CASSLTLTSATDTQYF
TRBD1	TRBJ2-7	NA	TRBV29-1	TGCAGCGTAGGTAAAGGGACAGTGCGAGACGAGCAGTACTTC	CSVGKGTVRDEQYF
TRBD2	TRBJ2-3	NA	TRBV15	TGTGCCACCAGCGAGGGAGGGAGCACAGATACGCAGTATTTT	CATSEGGSTDTQYF
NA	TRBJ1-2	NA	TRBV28	TGTGCCAGCAGTTGGGCCAGGCTTGAGAATGGCTACACCTTC	CASSWARLENGYTF
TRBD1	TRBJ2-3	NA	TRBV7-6	TGTGCCAGCAGCGACCGGGACAGTCTCACAGATACGCAGTATTTT	CASSDRDSLTDTQYF
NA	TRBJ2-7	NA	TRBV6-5	TGTGCCAGCAGTTACTTTGCAGACTCCTACGAGCAGTACTTC	CASSYFADSYEQYF
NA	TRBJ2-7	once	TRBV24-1	TGTGCCACCCCTCAAACAGGGTTTCGAGCTAGGGGGTCTTGCGGCTGCGAGCAGTACTTC	CATPQTGFRARGSCGCEQYF
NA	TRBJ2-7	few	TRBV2	TGTGCCAGCAGTGAAGGGCCATACGAGCAGTACTTC	CASSEGPYEQYF
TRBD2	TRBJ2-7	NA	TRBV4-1	TGCGCCAGCAGCCTTGGGGGACTAGGCTACGAGCAGTACTTC	CASSLGGLGYEQYF
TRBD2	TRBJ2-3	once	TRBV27	TGTGCCAGCAGCCTAGGGCGGTTTAGCGGGATCCTCACAGATACGCAGTATTTT	CASSLGRFSGILTDTQYF
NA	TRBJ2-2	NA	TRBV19	TGTGCCAGTAGTGTTGGCGCCGGGGAGCTGTTTTTT	CASSVGAGELFF
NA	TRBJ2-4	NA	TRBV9	TGTGCACCCGGGAGATTGGCCAAAAACATTCAGTACTTC	CAPGRLAKNIQYF
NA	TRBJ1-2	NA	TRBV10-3	TGTGCCATCAGTGAGGATGACAGGAATGGCTACACCTTC	CAISEDDRNGYTF
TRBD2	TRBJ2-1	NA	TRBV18	TGTGCCAGCTCACCAGCCCTAGCGGGATACAATGAGCAGTTCTTC	CASSPALAGYNEQFF
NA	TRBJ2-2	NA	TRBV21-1	TGTGCCAGCAGCAAAGGTCAGGGAGAGGACGGGGAGCTGTTTTTT	CASSKGQGEDGELFF
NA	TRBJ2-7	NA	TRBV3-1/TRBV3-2	TGTGCCAGCAGCCAGCTCGTAGGGGAGCAGTACTTC	CASSQLVGEQYF
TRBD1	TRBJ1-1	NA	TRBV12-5	TGTGCTAGTGGCCGTTCGACAGGGGGTGGTGTGAACACTGAAGCTTTCTTT	CASGRSTGGGVNTEAFF
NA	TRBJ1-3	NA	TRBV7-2	TGTGCCAGCAGCTTAGGTACGCGGCTCTCTGGAAACACCATATATTTT	CASSLGTRLSGNTIYF
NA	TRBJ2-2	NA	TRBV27	TGTGCCAGCAGTTTCCATGGACAGTCGGGGTTTGCCGGGGAGCTGTTTTTT	CASSFHGQSGFAGELFF
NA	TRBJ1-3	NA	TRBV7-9	TGTGCCAGCAGCCCCGACAGCTCTGGAAACACCATATATTTT	CASSPDSSGNTIYF
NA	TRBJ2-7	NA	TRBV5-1	TGCGCCAGCGGGATTGACAGGTGGGGCGAGCAGTACTTC	CASGIDRWGEQYF
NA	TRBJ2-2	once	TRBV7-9	TGTGCCAGCAGCTTAGGAGCGTCAGCGAACACCGGGGAGCTGTTTTTT	CASSLGASANTGELFF
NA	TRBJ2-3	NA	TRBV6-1	TGTGCCAGCAGTGAAAGGTTGGGACGGGATACGCAGTATTTT	CASSERLGRDTQYF
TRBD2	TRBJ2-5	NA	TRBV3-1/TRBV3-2	TGTGCCAGCAGCCTAGCGGGAGGGTTGGAGACCCAGTACTTC	CASSLAGGLETQYF
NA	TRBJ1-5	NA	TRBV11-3	TGTGCCAGCAGCTTAAGAAGGGCCGTCAGCAATCAGCCCCAGCATTTT	CASSLRRAVSNQPQHF
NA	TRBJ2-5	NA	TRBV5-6	TGTGCCAGCAGCTTTAGTGGACAGCAAGAGACCCAGTACTTC	CASSFSGQQETQYF
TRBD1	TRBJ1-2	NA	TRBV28	TGTGCCAGCAGTTTAGCAGGGGGCATAGGCTACACCTTC	CASSLAGGIGYTF
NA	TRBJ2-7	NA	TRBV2	TGTGCCAGCAGTTCCCTAGATTACGAGCAGTACTTC	CASSSLDYEQYF